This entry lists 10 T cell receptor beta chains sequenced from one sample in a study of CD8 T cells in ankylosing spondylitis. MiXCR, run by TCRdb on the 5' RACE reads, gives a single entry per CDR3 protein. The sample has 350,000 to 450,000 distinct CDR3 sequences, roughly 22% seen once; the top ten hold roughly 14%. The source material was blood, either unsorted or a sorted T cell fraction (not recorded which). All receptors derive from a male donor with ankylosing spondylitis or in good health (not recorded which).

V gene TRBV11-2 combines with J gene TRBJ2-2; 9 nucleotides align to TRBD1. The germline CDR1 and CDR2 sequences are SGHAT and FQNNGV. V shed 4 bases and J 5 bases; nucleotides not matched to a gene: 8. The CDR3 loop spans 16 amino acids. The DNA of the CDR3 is TGTGCCAGCAGCTCCCTCGGACAGGGGAGGACCGGGGAGCTGTTTTTT. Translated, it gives CASSSLGQGRTGELFF. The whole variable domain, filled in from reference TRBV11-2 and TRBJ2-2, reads EAGVAQSPRYKIIEKRQSVAFWCNPISGHATLYWYQQILGQGPKLLIQFQNNGVVDDSQLPKDRFSAERLKGVDSTLKIQPAKLEDSAVYLCASSSLGQGRTGELFFGEGSRLTVL.

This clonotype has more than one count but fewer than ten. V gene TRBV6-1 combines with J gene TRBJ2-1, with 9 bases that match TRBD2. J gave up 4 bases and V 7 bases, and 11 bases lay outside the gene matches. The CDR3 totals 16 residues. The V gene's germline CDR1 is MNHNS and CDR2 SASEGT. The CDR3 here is CASTYRRLAGYNEQFF. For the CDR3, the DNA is TGTGCCAGCACCTATCGGCGCCTAGCGGGGTACAATGAGCAGTTCTTC.

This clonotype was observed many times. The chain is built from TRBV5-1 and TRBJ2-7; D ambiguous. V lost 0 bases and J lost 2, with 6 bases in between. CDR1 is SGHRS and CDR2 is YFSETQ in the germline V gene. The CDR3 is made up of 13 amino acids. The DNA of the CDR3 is TGCGCCAGCAGCTTGGAAGCCCCCTACGAGCAGTACTTC. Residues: CASSLEAPYEQYF.

The CDR3 loop is CASSYGGQVYNEQFF. Written as DNA, the CDR3 is TGTGCCAGCAGTTACGGGGGACAGGTATACAATGAGCAGTTCTTC. The chain is built from TRBV6-5 and TRBJ2-1, with 8 bases matching TRBD1. V dropped 2 bases and J dropped 4; count of bases not matched to a gene: 4. Germline V lookup: CDR1 MNHEY, CDR2 SVGAGI. This CDR3 has 15 amino acids.

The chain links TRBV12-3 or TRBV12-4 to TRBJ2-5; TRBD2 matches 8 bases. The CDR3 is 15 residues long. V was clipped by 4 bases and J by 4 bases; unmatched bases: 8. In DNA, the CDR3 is TGTGCCAGCAGTTCTTCCGGGGGGGCCCCAGAGACCCAGTACTTC. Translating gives CASSSSGGAPETQYF.

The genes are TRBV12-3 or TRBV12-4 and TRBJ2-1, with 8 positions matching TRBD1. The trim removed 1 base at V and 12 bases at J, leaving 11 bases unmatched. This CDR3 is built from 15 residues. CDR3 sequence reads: CASSLVGQGALAQFF. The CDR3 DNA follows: TGTGCCAGCAGTTTAGTCGGGCAGGGGGCATTGGCGCAGTTCTTC.

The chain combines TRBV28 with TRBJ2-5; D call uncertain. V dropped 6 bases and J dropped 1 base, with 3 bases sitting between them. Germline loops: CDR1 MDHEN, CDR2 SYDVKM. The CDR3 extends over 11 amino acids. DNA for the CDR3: TGTGCCAGCAGAACCCAAGAGACCCAGTACTTC. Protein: CASRTQETQYF.

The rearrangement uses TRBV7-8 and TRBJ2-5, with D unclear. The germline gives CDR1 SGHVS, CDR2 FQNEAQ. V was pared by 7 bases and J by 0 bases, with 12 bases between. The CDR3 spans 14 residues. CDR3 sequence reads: CASTPQQYQETQYF. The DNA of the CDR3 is TGTGCCAGCACCCCACAGCAGTACCAAGAGACCCAGTACTTC.

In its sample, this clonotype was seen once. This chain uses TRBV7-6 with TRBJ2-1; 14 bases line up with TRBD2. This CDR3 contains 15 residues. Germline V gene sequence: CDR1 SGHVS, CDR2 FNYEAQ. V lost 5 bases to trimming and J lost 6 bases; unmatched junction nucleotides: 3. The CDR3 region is CASSPGLAGVNEQFF. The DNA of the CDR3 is TGTGCCAGCAGCCCGGGACTAGCGGGGGTCAATGAGCAGTTCTTC.

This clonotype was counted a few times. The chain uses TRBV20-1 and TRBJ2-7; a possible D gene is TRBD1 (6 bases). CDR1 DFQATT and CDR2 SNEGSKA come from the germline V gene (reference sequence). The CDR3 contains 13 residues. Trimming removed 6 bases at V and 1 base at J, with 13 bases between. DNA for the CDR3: TGCAGTGCGGGTAGGACAGCTTCCTACGAGCAGTACTTC. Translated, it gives CSAGRTASYEQYF.